Below are 3 T cell receptor beta chains sequenced from a single sample in a study of blood T cell repertoires in COVID-19. The assay was immunoSEQ multiplex PCR, and TCRdb's table has in-frame clones only and misses some. The sample consists of about 280,000 clones, 90% of them appearing once. Sequenced: PBMCs or T cells enriched from blood (not recorded which). Receptors originate from a woman aged 25 to 39 with acute COVID-19.

The chain carries TRBV27 and TRBJ2-1, with D perhaps TRBD1 (6 bases). Germline V CDR1 and CDR2: MNHEY, SMNVEV (reference sequence). The CDR3 sequence is 15 residues long. Trimming cost V 6 bases and J 2 bases, with 14 bases left between them. DNA for the CDR3: TGTGCCAGCAGCTCTATGGGGGCAACCTACAATGAGCAGTTCTTC. As protein: CASSSMGATYNEQFF.

This clone was seen a handful of times. The chain uses TRBV27 and TRBJ2-2; D gene ambiguous. The CDR3 has 12 amino acids. Deletions cut 3 bases from V and 8 bases from J, with 7 bases between. Germline lookup yields CDR1 MNHEY and CDR2 SMNVEV (reference sequence). In DNA form, the CDR3 reads TGTGCCAGCAGTTTTCCCAGGGGGGAGCTGTTTTTT. It encodes CASSFPRGELFF.

This sequence joins TRBV28 and TRBJ2-7; possibly TRBD2 for D (7 bases). The germline CDR1 and CDR2 sequences are MDHEN and SYDVKM. The CDR3 is 15 amino acids. Trimming left V 3 bases short and J 7 bases short, with 19 bases between. CDR3 sequence: CASSFRGEGLREQYF. CDR3 nucleotide sequence: TGTGCCAGCAGTTTTAGGGGGGAGGGCTTGAGAGAGCAGTACTTC. The variable domain in full, with the rest retrieved from reference TRBV28 and TRBJ2-7, is DVKVTQSSRYLVKRTGEKVFLECVQDMDHENMFWYRQDPGLGLRLIYFSYDVKMKEKGDIPEGYSVSREKKERFSLILESASTNQTSMYLCASSFRGEGLREQYFGPGTRLTVT.